Reported below is one TCR beta chain. The amount of total RNA extracted per sample was at least 5.5 micrograms. Germline values: CDR1 SEHNR, CDR2 FQNEAQ (reference sequence). The CDR3 totals 15 residues. Trimming took 4 bases from V and 0 from J, leaving 12 bases between them. For the second PCR, which ran for 7 to 11 cycles, a sample-barcoded 5' primer and a J-beta primer mix were used. A single record per CDR3 protein comes from TCRdb applying MiXCR to the 5' RACE reads. The data show about 1.1 million distinct CDR3 sequences, with more than 30% seen just once and 10% to 15% held by the top ten. This sample was included in a study of blood T cells in healthy people across ages. Study overall: For every two T cells, template switching captured about one barcoded beta molecule.

The sample consisted of blood. The chain has TRBV7-9 and TRBJ2-5; maybe TRBD1 (6 bases). The receptor was derived from a man aged 18 to 29 in good health. The DNA for the CDR3 is TGTGCCAGCAGCTCGGGACATTTGTACCAAGAGACCCAGTACTTC. It codes for CASSSGHLYQETQYF.